This passage covers 24 T cell receptor beta chains from one sample sequenced in a study of OX40 agonist ivuxolimab in advanced cancers. Here immunoSEQ multiplex PCR was the method, and the copy in TCRdb shows in-frame clones only, minus some. The table records about 86,000 clones, more than 80% of them present only once. Sample: CD4+ or CD8+ T cells sorted from blood, taken in a trial of the OX40 agonist ivuxolimab. Receptor source: an adult with an advanced solid tumor such as melanoma, head and neck, liver or kidney cancer.

V is TRBV6-5 and J is TRBJ2-2; TRBD2 aligns across 8 bases. After removal of 5 bases from V and 1 base from J, the junction contained 3 bases not matched to a gene. Looked up from germline, CDR1 is MNHEY and CDR2 is SVGAGI. CDR3 size: 15 residues. The CDR3 loop reads CASSLSGGNTGELFF. DNA of the CDR3: TGTGCCAGCAGTCTCAGCGGGGGGAACACCGGGGAGCTGTTTTTT.

This clone appeared a single time. The J gene is TRBJ2-7, the V gene TRBV5-1; TRBD1 matches at 9 bases. The germline gives CDR1 SGHRS, CDR2 YFSETQ. V was clipped by 2 bases and J by 0 bases; unmatched bases: 6. This CDR3 is 16 amino acids long. This CDR3 reads CASSLGRDRVSYEQYF. In DNA, the CDR3 is TGCGCCAGCAGCTTAGGCCGGGACAGGGTCTCCTACGAGCAGTACTTC.

The chain is built from TRBV15 and TRBJ2-5; 11 bases map to TRBD2. V lost 0 bases and J lost 5; bases outside the gene matches: 11. The V gene's germline CDR1 is LNHNV and CDR2 YYDKDF (reference sequence). The CDR3 is made up of 18 amino acids. The CDR3 DNA reads TGTGCCACCAGCAGAGATTATGTAGCGGGAGGGCCGAGGGAGACCCAGTACTTC. Translation gives CATSRDYVAGGPRETQYF.

J is TRBJ2-7 and V is TRBV7-2; 7 positions agree with TRBD2. The CDR3 runs 17 residues. Germline CDR1 SGHTA, CDR2 FQGNSA. V dropped 5 bases and J dropped 6; count of bases not matched to a gene: 19. CDR3 in amino acids: CASSLWGERDRTGEQYF. For the CDR3, the DNA is TGTGCCAGCAGCCTGTGGGGGGAGCGGGACCGGACCGGCGAGCAGTACTTC.

The CDR3: CASSRGYEQEQYF. The DNA for the CDR3 is TGTGCCAGCAGCCGAGGATATGAGCAAGAGCAGTACTTC. This chain links TRBV14 with TRBJ2-7; D ambiguous. CDR1 is SGHDN, CDR2 FVKESK, per germline. This CDR3 is 13 amino acids long. Trimming took 4 bases from V and 7 from J, leaving 14 bases between them.

This clone was counted once. This chain connects TRBV30 to TRBJ2-5; 8 bases are a match to TRBD2. The V gene's germline CDR1 is GTSNPN and CDR2 SVGIG (reference sequence). The CDR3 runs 15 residues. The junction had 7 bases not matched to a gene; V was cut back by 2 bases and J by 2 bases. The CDR3 DNA sequence: TGTGCCTGGAGTTCGGGCACTAGCGGACAAGAGACCCAGTACTTC. Translated, it gives CAWSSGTSGQETQYF.

The gene calls are TRBV9 and TRBJ2-7; D gene uncertain. The CDR3 spans 15 residues. The germline V and J ends were trimmed by 4 bases and 5 bases, with 19 bases remaining between them. Germline values: CDR1 SGDLS, CDR2 YYNGEE. CDR3 amino acids: CASSSDGGFVDEQYF. CDR3 bases: TGTGCCAGCAGCTCAGACGGTGGTTTCGTCGACGAGCAGTACTTC.

This clone was recorded a few times. The V call is TRBV27, the J call TRBJ1-5; D gene uncertain. The V end was cut by 3 bases, the J end by 7 bases, with 10 bases between. The CDR3 is made up of 13 amino acids. Germline V lookup: CDR1 MNHEY, CDR2 SMNVEV (reference sequence). The CDR3 DNA sequence: TGTGCCAGCAGTTTCATGGAGGGACAGCCCCAGCATTTT. This translates into CASSFMEGQPQHF.

The J gene is TRBJ2-4, the V gene TRBV29-1; the D is unclear. The germline V gene encodes CDR1 SQVTM and CDR2 ANQGSEA. The length of the CDR3 is 13 residues. V was clipped by 4 bases and J by 0 bases, with 7 bases between them. The CDR3 nucleotides read TGCAGCGTTGTCGGCCTAGCCAAAAACATTCAGTACTTC. It yields the protein CSVVGLAKNIQYF.

This clone was detected once. The chain carries TRBV7-3 and TRBJ2-1; no clear D gene. Germline V gives CDR1 SGHTA, CDR2 FQGTGA. The germline V and J ends were trimmed by 2 bases and 5 bases, with 10 bases remaining between them. This CDR3 spans 14 amino acids. The CDR3 DNA is TGTGCCAGCAGCTTAGGGCGCTTGAACAATGAGCAGTTCTTC. Encoded protein: CASSLGRLNNEQFF.

The V call is TRBV27, the J call TRBJ1-2; 7 bases map to TRBD1. Germline lookup yields CDR1 MNHEY and CDR2 SMNVEV (reference sequence). The CDR3 is 15 amino acids. V dropped 1 base and J dropped 4; count of bases not matched to a gene: 6. The CDR3 bases are TGTGCCAGCAGTTTATTGCCAGGGGGGGGCTATGGCTACACCTTC. As protein: CASSLLPGGGYGYTF.

This chain uses TRBV27 with TRBJ1-1; D is unclear. The CDR3 length is 15 residues. CDR1 is MNHEY, CDR2 SMNVEV, per germline (reference sequence). With 2 bases removed from V and 0 bases from J, the gap between germline ends came to 10 bases. The CDR3 DNA reads as TGTGCCAGCAGTTTAAATACAGCTATGAACACTGAAGCTTTCTTT. It encodes CASSLNTAMNTEAFF.

The chain uses TRBV7-3 and TRBJ1-2; 7 nucleotides line up with TRBD1. Per the germline V gene, CDR1 is SGHTA and CDR2 is FQGTGA. With 3 bases clipped from V and 5 bases from J, the junction kept 3 bases outside the gene matches. The CDR3 spans 13 residues. This CDR3 is CASSFAGGYGYTF. In DNA, the CDR3 is TGTGCCAGCAGCTTCGCAGGGGGGTATGGCTACACCTTC. The variable domain in full, with the rest retrieved from reference TRBV7-3 and TRBJ1-2, is GAGVSQTPSNKVTEKGKYVELRCDPISGHTALYWYRQSLGQGPEFLIYFQGTGAADDSGLPNDRFFAVRPEGSVSTLKIQRTERGDSAVYLCASSFAGGYGYTFGSGTRLTVV.

The chain carries TRBV19 and TRBJ1-4, with 9 bases aligning to TRBD1. The V gene's germline CDR1 is LNHDA and CDR2 SQIVND (reference sequence). The length of the CDR3 is 18 residues. The V segment lost 8 bases and the J segment 3 bases; nucleotides outside the gene matches: 16. CDR3 sequence: CASGGRDREKESNEKLFF. CDR3 DNA: TGTGCCAGTGGTGGGCGGGACAGGGAGAAAGAGTCTAATGAAAAACTGTTTTTT.

The chain employs TRBV5-1 and TRBJ2-1, with TRBD1 identical over 7 bases. The V and J ends lost 0 bases and 12 bases, in that order; junction bases with no gene match: 9. CDR1 and CDR2 (germline): SGHRS, YFSETQ. The CDR3 has 14 residues. The chain's CDR3 is CASSLDGGSGGQFF. For the CDR3, the DNA is TGCGCCAGCAGCTTGGACGGCGGCTCAGGGGGGCAGTTCTTC.

This rearrangement joins TRBV28 to TRBJ1-2; 9 bases line up with TRBD1. CDR3 length equals 16 residues. The germline V gene has CDR1 MDHEN and CDR2 SYDVKM. Unmatched junction bases numbered 9, after V lost 4 bases and J lost 3 bases. The CDR3 DNA follows: TGTGCCAGCAGTTCTGGGACAGGGAGTCTGTACTATGGCTACACCTTC. As protein: CASSSGTGSLYYGYTF.

The chain joins TRBV6-6 to TRBJ2-7, with a weak D call TRBD2 (5 bases). The germline V and J ends were trimmed by 2 bases and 0 bases, with 11 bases remaining between them. Germline values: CDR1 MNHNY, CDR2 SVGAGI (reference sequence). There are 15 residues in the CDR3. The DNA for the CDR3 is TGTGCCAGCAGTTACCTGACGGGATCCTCCTACGAGCAGTACTTC. It codes for CASSYLTGSSYEQYF.

V and J are TRBV29-1 and TRBJ2-7; D is uncertain. The CDR3 loop spans 11 amino acids. Germline assignment: CDR1 SQVTM and CDR2 ANQGSEA. With 1 base removed from V and 5 bases from J, the gap between germline ends came to 6 bases. The CDR3 DNA reads TGCAGCGTTGAAGGCGGCCACGAGCAGTACTTC. This translates into CSVEGGHEQYF.

The rearrangement links TRBV28 to TRBJ2-7; D may be TRBD1 or TRBD2 (5 bases each). This CDR3 contains 13 residues. Germline lookup yields CDR1 MDHEN and CDR2 SYDVKM. V dropped 8 bases and J dropped 0 bases, with 11 bases sitting between them. The CDR3 spells CASAEGPSYEQYF. CDR3 coding DNA: TGTGCCAGCGCAGAGGGGCCCTCCTACGAGCAGTACTTC.

The rearrangement links TRBV13 to TRBJ2-7; D ambiguous. V lost 0 bases and J lost 6, with 6 bases in between. CDR1 is PRHDT and CDR2 is FYEKMQ in the germline V gene (reference sequence). The CDR3 spans 12 residues. In DNA, the CDR3 is TGTGCCAGCAGCTTAGGGTGGACCGAGCAGTACTTC. Translated, it gives CASSLGWTEQYF.

This CDR3 is CATSSDIGYQPQHF. CDR3 nucleotide sequence: TGTGCCACCAGCAGTGACATTGGGTATCAGCCCCAGCATTTT. J is TRBJ1-5 and V is TRBV15; no firm D call. Germline CDR1 reads LNHNV; CDR2 reads YYDKDF (reference sequence). The CDR3 runs to 14 residues. V dropped 3 bases and J dropped 5 bases, with 11 bases sitting between them.

The chain links TRBV2 to TRBJ2-7; TRBD1 matches 11 bases. The V gene's germline CDR1 is SNHLY and CDR2 FYNNEI. V gave up 7 bases and J gave up 5 bases; unmatched junction bases: 4. CDR3 length equals 13 residues. CDR3 protein: CASKGDRGNEQYF. CDR3 DNA: TGTGCCAGCAAAGGGGACAGGGGGAACGAGCAGTACTTC.

The chain combines TRBV10-1 with TRBJ2-1; 10 bases line up with TRBD2. The trim removed 3 bases at V and 5 bases at J, leaving 4 bases unmatched. The CDR3 is made up of 15 amino acids. The germline V gene encodes CDR1 WNHNN and CDR2 SYGVQD (reference sequence). The CDR3 sequence: CASSDGLAENNEQFF. The CDR3 DNA is TGCGCCAGCAGTGATGGACTAGCGGAGAACAATGAGCAGTTCTTC.

The sample holds one count of this clone. The chain recombines TRBV30 with TRBJ2-1; tentatively, D is TRBD1 (5 bases). The V end was cut by 1 base, the J end by 10 bases, with 17 bases between. The length of the CDR3 is 14 residues. From germline, CDR1 is GTSNPN and CDR2 SVGIG (reference sequence). CDR3: CAWSAGMLQAEQFF. CDR3 nucleotide sequence: TGTGCCTGGAGTGCAGGAATGCTACAGGCCGAGCAGTTCTTC.